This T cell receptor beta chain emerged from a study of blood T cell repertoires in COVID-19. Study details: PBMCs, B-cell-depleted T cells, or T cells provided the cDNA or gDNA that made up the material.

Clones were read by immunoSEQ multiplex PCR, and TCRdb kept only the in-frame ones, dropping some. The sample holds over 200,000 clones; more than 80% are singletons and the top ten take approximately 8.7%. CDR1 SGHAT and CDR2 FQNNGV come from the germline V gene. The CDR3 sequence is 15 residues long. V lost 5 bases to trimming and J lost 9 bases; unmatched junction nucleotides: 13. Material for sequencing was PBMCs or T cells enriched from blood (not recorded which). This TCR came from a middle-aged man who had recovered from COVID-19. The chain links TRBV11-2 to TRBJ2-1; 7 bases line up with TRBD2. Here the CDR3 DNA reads TGTGCCAGCAGCCGGGGGACGGGAGGAGCGCTTGAGCAGTTCTTC. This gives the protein CASSRGTGGALEQFF.